The 14 T cell receptor beta chains reported below all come from one sample, sequenced in a study of cytomegalovirus exposure and HLA in healthy donors. The primer mix had 60 Vbeta and 13 Jbeta primers. Libraries were prepared by immunoSEQ multiplex PCR; TCRdb keeps only in-frame clonotypes and omits some of them. The sample holds approximately 200,000 clones, roughly 84% seen once. Sequences were obtained from PBMCs. The receptors stem from a boy under 18 in good health and CMV-seronegative.

The rearrangement joins TRBV30 to TRBJ1-2; D gene unclear. This CDR3 has 13 residues. The germline V gene has CDR1 GTSNPN and CDR2 SVGIG (reference sequence). Trimming took 0 bases from V and 8 from J, leaving 13 bases between them. As DNA, the CDR3 is TGTGCCTGGAGTGTACTGAGGGCAGAGGGCTACACCTTC. Its translation: CAWSVLRAEGYTF.

The rearrangement links TRBV6-5 to TRBJ2-5; D possibly corresponds to TRBD2 (6 bases). Matching the DNA end better, TRBJ2-7 makes the J call doubtful. In germline, CDR1 is MNHEY, CDR2 SVGAGI. The CDR3 consists of 14 residues. CDR3 DNA sequence: TGTGCCAGCAGTTACTCCGCGGGGTACTACGAGCAGTACTTC. It is translated as CASSYSAGYYEQYF.

The chain couples TRBV7-9 to TRBJ2-1; TRBD2 matches at 7 bases. After removal of 5 bases from V and 8 bases from J, the junction contained 9 bases not matched to a gene. The CDR3 is 14 residues long. The germline V gene encodes CDR1 SEHNR and CDR2 FQNEAQ (reference sequence). The chain's CDR3 is CASSPREAAYEQFF. The CDR3 DNA sequence: TGTGCCAGCAGCCCTCGGGAGGCCGCGTATGAGCAGTTCTTC.

The chain combines TRBV6-1 with TRBJ1-2, with D possibly TRBD1 on 6 matching bases. V dropped 4 bases and J dropped 8 bases, with 11 bases sitting between them. CDR1 MNHNS and CDR2 SASEGT come from the germline V gene. The CDR3 consists of 12 residues. DNA for the CDR3: TGTGCCAGCAGTGTGGGGGCTGGCGGCTACACCTTC. The encoded protein is CASSVGAGGYTF.

The chain uses TRBV6-5 and TRBJ2-5; tentative D call: TRBD2 (6 bases). The J call may be wrong; the DNA end is better matched by TRBJ2-7. Germline-derived CDR1 and CDR2 are MNHEY and SVGAGI. This CDR3 region has 15 residues. The CDR3 region is CASSLLREKGYEQYF. The CDR3 DNA reads TGTGCCAGCAGTCTCCTCCGGGAGAAGGGCTACGAGCAGTACTTC.

In its sample, this clone was seen a few times. The genes are TRBV10-3 and TRBJ1-1; no firm D call. V was cut by 6 bases and J by 0 bases, with 11 bases left in between. The CDR3 length is 14 residues. From germline, CDR1 is ENHRY and CDR2 SYGVKD. The CDR3 sequence: CAISADTLNTEAFF. The CDR3 DNA reads TGTGCCATCAGCGCCGACACCCTGAACACTGAAGCTTTCTTT.

The rearrangement links TRBV28 to TRBJ2-7; a possible D gene is TRBD1 (5 bases). Germline CDR1 and CDR2: MDHEN and SYDVKM. This CDR3 is 14 amino acids long. Trimming left V 4 bases short and J 0 bases short, with 10 bases between. CDR3: CASSSPTVSYEQYF. The DNA for the CDR3 is TGTGCCAGCAGTTCCCCGACAGTCTCCTACGAGCAGTACTTC.

This clone came up a few times. This rearrangement joins TRBV6-1 to TRBJ2-7; the D is unclear. The V end was cut by 3 bases, the J end by 2 bases, with 8 bases between. Germline-derived CDR1 and CDR2 are MNHNS and SASEGT. The CDR3 extends over 13 amino acids. The CDR3 here is CASSESETYEQYF. The CDR3 nucleotides are TGTGCCAGCAGTGAGAGCGAAACCTACGAGCAGTACTTC.

The V gene is TRBV5-6, the J gene TRBJ1-2, with D maybe TRBD1 (5 bases). This CDR3 is 13 amino acids long. Looked up from germline, CDR1 is SGHDT and CDR2 is YYEEEE. V lost 2 bases and J lost 8, with 13 bases in between. CDR3 sequence (DNA): TGTGCCAGCAGCTTTTTCGGGGGGAACGGCTACACCTTC. It encodes CASSFFGGNGYTF.

The chain carries TRBV2 and TRBJ2-1; a weak D match, TRBD2 (5 bases). V lost 7 bases and J 8 bases, leaving 9 bases between the germline ends. CDR1 is SNHLY and CDR2 is FYNNEI in the germline V gene. The CDR3 runs to 11 residues. The CDR3 nucleotides read TGTGCCAGCAAGGAGGACGATGAGCAGTTCTTC. This translates into CASKEDDEQFF.

This chain uses TRBV27 with TRBJ2-7; 7 bases are shared with TRBD2. The CDR3 is 13 amino acids. Germline V gene lookup returns CDR1 MNHEY and CDR2 SMNVEV (reference sequence). The junction had 4 bases not matched to a gene; V was cut back by 5 bases and J by 3 bases. CDR3 residues: CASSPGLFYEQYF. In nucleotides, the CDR3 is TGTGCCAGCAGTCCGGGACTATTCTACGAGCAGTACTTC.

The chain joins TRBV30 to TRBJ1-2; D call uncertain. The V and J ends lost 3 bases and 4 bases respectively, with 18 bases between them. The germline CDR1 and CDR2 sequences are GTSNPN and SVGIG (reference sequence). The CDR3 has 15 amino acids. CDR3 protein: CAWSGIAGISYGYTF. CDR3 nucleotide sequence: TGTGCCTGGAGCGGGATTGCGGGCATCAGCTATGGCTACACCTTC. The variable domain in full, completed from reference TRBV30 and TRBJ1-2, reads SQTIHQWPATLVQPVGSPLSLECTVEGTSNPNLYWYRQAAGRGLQLLFYSVGIGQISSEVPQNLSASRPQDRQFILSSKKLLLSDSGFYLCAWSGIAGISYGYTFGSGTRLTVV.

On this clone itself: At one end the junction does not follow the germline gene, possibly because of a read error. The chain carries TRBV30 and TRBJ2-5; 7 bases line up with TRBD1. The CDR3 contains 13 residues. Germline-derived CDR1 and CDR2 are GTSNPN and SVGIG (reference sequence). CDR3 sequence reads: CAWTGTVQEAQYF. The DNA of the CDR3 is TGTGCCTGGACCGGGACAGTACAAGAGGCCCAGTACTTC.

This chain connects TRBV28 to TRBJ2-1; D not certain. Germline CDR1 reads MDHEN; CDR2 reads SYDVKM. The CDR3 contains 14 residues. V was pared by 8 bases and J by 0 bases, with 11 bases between. The CDR3 loop reads CASAEVPSYNEQFF. In DNA, the CDR3 is TGTGCCAGCGCGGAAGTTCCCTCCTACAATGAGCAGTTCTTC. The full variable domain, in which reference TRBV28 and TRBJ2-1 provide the parts outside the CDR3, is DVKVTQSSRYLVKRTGEKVFLECVQDMDHENMFWYRQDPGLGLRLIYFSYDVKMKEKGDIPEGYSVSREKKERFSLILESASTNQTSMYLCASAEVPSYNEQFFGPGTRLTVL.